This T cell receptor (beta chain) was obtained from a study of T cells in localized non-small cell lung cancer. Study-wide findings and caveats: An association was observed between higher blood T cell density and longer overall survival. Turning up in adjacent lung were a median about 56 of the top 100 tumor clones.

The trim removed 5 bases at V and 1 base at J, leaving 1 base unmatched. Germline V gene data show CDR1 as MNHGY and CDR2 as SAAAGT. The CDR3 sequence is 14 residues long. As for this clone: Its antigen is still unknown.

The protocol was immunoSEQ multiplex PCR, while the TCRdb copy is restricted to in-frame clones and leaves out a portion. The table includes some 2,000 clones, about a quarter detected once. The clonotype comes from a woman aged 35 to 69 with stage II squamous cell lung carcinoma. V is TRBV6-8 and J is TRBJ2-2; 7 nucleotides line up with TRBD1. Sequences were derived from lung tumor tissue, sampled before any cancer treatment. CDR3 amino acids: CASSRQGNTGELFF. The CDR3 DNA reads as TGTGCCAGCAGTCGACAGGGGAACACCGGGGAGCTGTTTTTT.